Each of the 32 T cell receptor beta chains below was sequenced from the same sample in a study of vaccination effects on CD4 cells after COVID-19. No antigen is known for these receptors. Profiled with immunoSEQ multiplex PCR; TCRdb holds only in-frame clones, not every one. This table holds some 68,000 clones, 65% to 85% found once. Viral peptide pool expansion of antigen-specific CD4+ T cells preceded sequencing in the ViraFEST assay. CD4+ T cell isolation took place after 10 days of culture. Having tested negative for nucleocapsid antibodies, the vaccine recipients showed no prior SARS-CoV-2 infection. The material sequenced was CD4+ T cells from PBMCs cultured with HCoV-OC43 spike peptides, taken before COVID-19 vaccination. The subset denotes: HCoV-OC43 spike overlapping peptide pool stimulation. These receptors came from a human donor who received a COVID-19 vaccine.

V is TRBV25-1 and J is TRBJ1-5; 9 nucleotides align to TRBD1. CDR1 is MGHDK and CDR2 is SYGVNS in the germline V gene. CDR3 size: 15 residues. Trimming cost V 4 bases and J 6 bases; bases outside gene matches: 7. The CDR3 here is CASSAGTGSSQPQHF. The CDR3 nucleotides are TGTGCCAGCAGTGCCGGGACAGGGAGTTCTCAGCCCCAGCATTTT.

This clone was recorded a few times. The chain is built from TRBV7-2 and TRBJ1-2; D is perhaps TRBD1 (6 bases). V was trimmed by 7 bases and J by 1 base, leaving 13 bases between them. The CDR3 has 14 amino acids. In germline, CDR1 is SGHTA, CDR2 FQGNSA. The CDR3 bases are TGTGCCAGCATCACGGACAGATATAACTATGGCTACACCTTC. It encodes CASITDRYNYGYTF.

This chain links TRBV7-2 with TRBJ2-1, with D perhaps TRBD1 (5 bases). Trimming stripped 0 bases from V and 6 bases from J, with 12 bases between. CDR3 size: 15 residues. The germline V gene encodes CDR1 SGHTA and CDR2 FQGNSA. CDR3 loop: CASSLAGRQSNEQFF. For the CDR3, the DNA is TGTGCCAGCAGCTTAGCAGGACGACAGTCCAATGAGCAGTTCTTC.

This clone was detected only a few times. This chain uses TRBV6-5 with TRBJ2-2, with D possibly called TRBD1 or TRBD2 (5 bases each). V was clipped by 2 bases and J by 4 bases, with 11 bases between them. CDR3 length: 15 residues. Germline CDR1 is MNHEY and CDR2 is SVGAGI. The CDR3 protein is CASSYGGAGTGELFF. The CDR3 DNA reads as TGTGCCAGCAGTTACGGTGGGGCGGGCACCGGGGAGCTGTTTTTT.

J is TRBJ1-2 and V is TRBV6-5; D is uncertain. V gave up 6 bases and J gave up 8 bases, with 16 bases separating them. From germline, CDR1 is MNHEY and CDR2 SVGAGI. The CDR3 runs to 13 residues. The DNA of the CDR3 is TGTGCCAGCAGACCGGACGGTAGTATGGGCTACACCTTC. It is translated as CASRPDGSMGYTF.

This rearrangement joins TRBV5-1 to TRBJ2-1; D is unresolved. Germline V gives CDR1 SGHRS, CDR2 YFSETQ. Deletions cut 0 bases from V and 2 bases from J, with 15 bases between. CDR3 length equals 17 residues. The CDR3 spells CASSLEGPSAPYNEQFF. The DNA for the CDR3 is TGCGCCAGCAGCTTGGAAGGGCCGAGTGCCCCCTACAATGAGCAGTTCTTC.

The chain couples TRBV14 to TRBJ2-1, with D hard to call. Trimming pared 0 bases from V and 2 bases from J, leaving 11 bases between. CDR1 is SGHDN and CDR2 is FVKESK in the germline V gene. CDR3 length: 16 residues. CDR3 amino acids: CASSQDVGNPYNEQFF. In nucleotides, the CDR3 is TGTGCCAGCAGCCAAGATGTAGGGAACCCCTACAATGAGCAGTTCTTC.

V gene TRBV19 combines with J gene TRBJ1-2; D is ambiguous. Germline V CDR1 and CDR2: LNHDA, SQIVND (reference sequence). Trimming shortened V by 7 bases and J by 4 bases, and 13 bases separated the two germline ends. The CDR3 runs to 13 residues. The CDR3 DNA follows: TGTGCCAGTATGGCCTTGGGCAGCTATGGCTACACCTTC. It translates to CASMALGSYGYTF.

The chain employs TRBV24-1 and TRBJ1-2; D remains unclear. The CDR3 sequence is 14 residues long. V lost 7 bases and J lost 7, with 18 bases in between. Germline CDR1 and CDR2: KGHDR and SFDVKD. The CDR3 DNA follows: TGTGCCACCAGCAGCTCTGGAGGTGCTCCTGGCTACACCTTC. Translated, it gives CATSSSGGAPGYTF.

The chain uses TRBV9 and TRBJ2-5, with 13 nucleotides matching TRBD2. Germline CDR1 reads SGDLS; CDR2 reads YYNGEE. CDR3 length: 16 residues. The V segment lost 3 bases and the J segment 5 bases; nucleotides outside the gene matches: 7. CDR3 loop: CASSGTSGGLDETQYF. DNA for the CDR3: TGTGCCAGCAGCGGGACTAGCGGGGGTTTGGACGAGACCCAGTACTTC.

This clone showed up just a few times. The chain recombines TRBV6-5 with TRBJ1-1; TRBD1 aligns across 10 bases. V was clipped by 5 bases and J by 1 base; unmatched bases: 1. The CDR3 contains 14 residues. Germline CDR1 is MNHEY and CDR2 is SVGAGI. CDR3 nucleotides: TGTGCCAGCAGTCGGACAGGGGGGAACACTGAAGCTTTCTTT. It codes for CASSRTGGNTEAFF.

This clone was picked up a small number of times. The chain uses TRBV10-3 and TRBJ1-1; D remains ambiguous. The CDR3 totals 13 residues. V was shortened by 0 bases and J by 10 bases, with 12 bases between the two germline ends. Germline CDR1 ENHRY, CDR2 SYGVKD. The CDR3 DNA reads as TGTGCCATCAGTGAGTCTTCCGTAATGGCAGCTTTCTTT. Its protein product is CAISESSVMAAFF.

The rearrangement joins TRBV6-5 to TRBJ2-2, with a possible D match to TRBD2 (6 bases). CDR1 and CDR2 from the germline V gene are MNHEY and SVGAGI. V lost 4 bases and J 2 bases, leaving 8 bases between the germline ends. This CDR3 has 14 residues. This chain's CDR3 is CASSLGGNTGELFF. CDR3 bases: TGTGCCAGCAGTTTGGGAGGAAACACCGGGGAGCTGTTTTTT.

This chain connects TRBV5-1 to TRBJ2-5; TRBD2 matches 7 bases. CDR3 length equals 15 residues. The ends lost 3 bases at V and 6 bases at J; junction bases unmatched: 11. CDR1 SGHRS and CDR2 YFSETQ come from the germline V gene. This CDR3 is CASSSGLVRGKTQYF. The CDR3 DNA reads as TGCGCCAGCAGCTCCGGACTAGTACGAGGAAAGACCCAGTACTTC.

The genes are TRBV30 and TRBJ1-4; 9 nucleotides line up with TRBD1. CDR1 and CDR2 (germline): GTSNPN, SVGIG (reference sequence). Unmatched junction bases numbered 4, after V lost 2 bases and J lost 6 bases. The CDR3 length is 14 residues. In nucleotides, the CDR3 is TGTGCCTGGAGTCCGGGACAGGGTCATGAAAAACTGTTTTTT. Its translation: CAWSPGQGHEKLFF.

This chain joins TRBV5-6 and TRBJ1-5, with 9 nucleotides matching TRBD1. The germline gives CDR1 SGHDT, CDR2 YYEEEE. This CDR3 is 15 amino acids long. J gave up 3 bases and V 3 bases, and 4 bases lay outside the gene matches. The CDR3 is CASSSGQGNNQPQHF. In DNA form, the CDR3 reads TGTGCCAGCAGCTCGGGACAGGGAAACAATCAGCCCCAGCATTTT.

The chain has TRBV28 and TRBJ2-6, with D possibly being TRBD1 or TRBD2 (5 bases each). Trimming left V 2 bases short and J 2 bases short, with 10 bases between. Germline values: CDR1 MDHEN, CDR2 SYDVKM. The CDR3 has 16 amino acids. CDR3 nucleotides: TGTGCCAGCAGTTTAGAAGGGACCACTGGGGCCAACGTCCTGACTTTC. Its protein is CASSLEGTTGANVLTF.

CDR3 nucleotide sequence: TGCAGCGTTGAAGGGCCCAAAGAGACCCAGTACTTC. Protein sequence: CSVEGPKETQYF. The chain recombines TRBV29-1 with TRBJ2-5, with unresolved D. V gave up 1 base and J gave up 3 bases, with 6 bases separating them. Germline V gives CDR1 SQVTM, CDR2 ANQGSEA. The CDR3 extends over 12 amino acids.

The V gene is TRBV10-3, the J gene TRBJ2-2, with 9 bases matching TRBD1. The CDR3 extends over 15 amino acids. Looked up from germline, CDR1 is ENHRY and CDR2 is SYGVKD. Losses at the gene ends were 5 bases for V and 6 bases for J; bases not matched to a gene: 7. The CDR3 loop reads CAISPGQGLSGELFF. The CDR3 DNA reads TGTGCCATCAGTCCGGGACAGGGTTTATCCGGGGAGCTGTTTTTT.

The chain links TRBV3-1 (or the pseudogene TRBV3-2) to TRBJ2-3, with 8 positions matching TRBD2. The CDR3 extends over 14 amino acids. CDR1 is LGHDT and CDR2 is YNNKEL in the germline V gene (reference sequence). The V gene end was trimmed by 5 bases and the J gene end by 4 bases; junction bases not matched to a gene: 5. The CDR3 coding sequence is TGTGCCAGCAGCGCTCGGGAGGGAGCAGATACGCAGTATTTT. Translating gives CASSAREGADTQYF.

The chain recombines TRBV5-1 with TRBJ2-5; tentative D call: TRBD2 (6 bases). Trimming shortened V by 2 bases and J by 2 bases, and 13 bases separated the two germline ends. CDR3 length: 15 amino acids. CDR1 is SGHRS, CDR2 YFSETQ, per germline. CDR3 in DNA: TGCGCCAGCAGCTTCTTCGCGGGGAAACAAGAGACCCAGTACTTC. Amino acids: CASSFFAGKQETQYF.

The chain uses TRBV7-2 and TRBJ2-2; TRBD1 aligns across 9 bases. The CDR3 is 16 residues long. In germline, CDR1 is SGHTA, CDR2 FQGNSA. J gave up 4 bases and V 4 bases, and 7 bases lay outside the gene matches. CDR3 nucleotides: TGTGCCAGCAGCTATTACCGGGACAGGGCCACCGGGGAGCTGTTTTTT. The encoded protein is CASSYYRDRATGELFF. The variable domain in full, completed from reference TRBV7-2 and TRBJ2-2, reads GAGVSQSPSNKVTEKGKDVELRCDPISGHTALYWYRQSLGQGLEFLIYFQGNSAPDKSGLPSDRFSAERTGGSVSTLTIQRTQQEDSAVYLCASSYYRDRATGELFFGEGSRLTVL.

The rearrangement uses TRBV30 and TRBJ2-5; perhaps TRBD2 as D (7 bases). Germline-derived CDR1 and CDR2 are GTSNPN and SVGIG (reference sequence). The CDR3 runs to 14 residues. The V end was cut by 4 bases, the J end by 5 bases, with 17 bases between. The DNA of the CDR3 is TGTGCCTGGACAAACGGGGGGCCTCTCGAGACCCAGTACTTC. This translates into CAWTNGGPLETQYF.

This chain connects TRBV3-1 (or the pseudogene TRBV3-2) to TRBJ1-2; 8 positions agree with TRBD1. Losses at the gene ends were 1 base for V and 8 bases for J; bases not matched to a gene: 9. Germline-derived CDR1 and CDR2 are LGHDT and YNNKEL (reference sequence). The CDR3 loop spans 15 amino acids. The CDR3 loop is CASSQAGGTGGGYTF. The CDR3 DNA sequence: TGTGCCAGCAGCCAAGCCGGGGGGACAGGAGGAGGCTACACCTTC.

The V gene is TRBV4-1, the J gene TRBJ1-2, with 9 bases lining up with TRBD1. The V and J ends lost 1 base and 5 bases, in that order; junction bases with no gene match: 8. This CDR3 contains 16 residues. Looked up from germline, CDR1 is MGHRA and CDR2 is YSYEKL. The CDR3 DNA reads TGCGCCAGCAGCCAAGTCCCGGACAGGGGATGGTATGGCTACACCTTC. Amino acid sequence: CASSQVPDRGWYGYTF.

The chain has TRBV19 and TRBJ2-3, with 15 bases that match TRBD2. Germline lookup yields CDR1 LNHDA and CDR2 SQIVND (reference sequence). The CDR3 spans 16 residues. The junction had 6 bases not matched to a gene; V was cut back by 5 bases and J by 6 bases. In nucleotides, the CDR3 is TGTGCCAGTAGTCCCCGGACTAGCGGGGGGGCGGATACGCAGTATTTT. The encoded protein is CASSPRTSGGADTQYF. Together with reference TRBV19 and TRBJ2-3, the CDR3 gives the full variable domain: DGGITQSPKYLFRKEGQNVTLSCEQNLNHDAMYWYRQDPGQGLRLIYYSQIVNDFQKGDIAEGYSVSREKKESFPLTVTSAQKNPTAFYLCASSPRTSGGADTQYFGPGTRLTVL.

The chain links TRBV7-2 to TRBJ2-5; D gene ambiguous. The CDR3 is 15 residues long. Germline V gene data show CDR1 as SGHTA and CDR2 as FQGNSA. The V end was cut by 4 bases, the J end by 0 bases, with 12 bases between. The CDR3 reads CASSSQNQYQETQYF. The CDR3 DNA follows: TGTGCCAGCAGCTCCCAGAACCAGTACCAAGAGACCCAGTACTTC.

J is TRBJ2-1 and V is TRBV7-2; D is uncertain. V was shortened by 3 bases and J by 8 bases, with 11 bases between the two germline ends. CDR3 length equals 13 residues. The V gene's germline CDR1 is SGHTA and CDR2 FQGNSA. The CDR3, as DNA: TGTGCCAGCAGCTTGGTTAGCAAACATGAGCAGTTCTTC. It encodes CASSLVSKHEQFF.

The CDR3 loop is CASSQDGDRHNEKLFF. CDR3 in DNA: TGCGCCAGCAGCCAAGACGGGGACAGACATAATGAAAAACTGTTTTTT. The chain uses TRBV4-1 and TRBJ1-4; 7 bases map to TRBD1. Germline V lookup: CDR1 MGHRA, CDR2 YSYEKL. The CDR3 consists of 16 residues. V gave up 0 bases and J gave up 4 bases; unmatched junction bases: 5.

The chain has TRBV18 and TRBJ1-6, with 8 bases that match TRBD1. Germline lookup yields CDR1 KGHSH and CDR2 LQKENI. The CDR3 contains 14 residues. V was pared by 6 bases and J by 7 bases, with 5 bases of the junction left unmatched. The CDR3 DNA follows: TGTGCCAGCTCTGTGGACAGGGTAAATTCACCCCTCCACTTT. It yields the protein CASSVDRVNSPLHF.

The chain combines TRBV7-3 with TRBJ2-7; D may be TRBD1 (5 bases). Per germline, CDR1 SGHTA and CDR2 FQGTGA. This CDR3 contains 12 residues. Trimming removed 3 bases at V and 2 bases at J, with 5 bases between. The CDR3 protein is CASSLTAYEQYV. Here the CDR3 DNA reads TGTGCCAGCAGCTTGACAGCCTACGAGCAGTACGTC.

The chain employs TRBV5-1 and TRBJ2-3, with D possibly being TRBD1 (7 bases). V was trimmed by 2 bases and J by 2 bases, leaving 12 bases between them. This CDR3 has 15 amino acids. Per germline, CDR1 SGHRS and CDR2 YFSETQ. CDR3 sequence: CASSFPGGPTDTQYF. The CDR3 DNA follows: TGCGCCAGCAGCTTTCCAGGGGGGCCCACAGATACGCAGTATTTT. The full variable domain, completed using reference TRBV5-1 and TRBJ2-3, is KAGVTQTPRYLIKTRGQQVTLSCSPISGHRSVSWYQQTPGQGLQFLFEYFSETQRNKGNFPGRFSGRQFSNSRSEMNVSTLELGDSALYLCASSFPGGPTDTQYFGPGTRLTVL.